This T cell receptor beta chain emerged from a study of blood T cells in healthy people across ages. It was with a sample-barcoded 5' primer and a J-beta primer mix that a second PCR of roughly 7 to 12 cycles was run. Each of the cDNA molecules was tagged by a template-switch adaptor with 12 random nucleotides. Each sample yielded at least 2.5 million CDR3-containing paired-end reads. TCRdb re-called the 5' RACE reads with MiXCR, one entry per CDR3 protein. The table includes 910,000 or so distinct CDR3 sequences, 45% to 60% detected once. Specimen: blood. The receptor was derived from a woman aged 55-69 years in good health.

The CDR3 coding sequence is TGTGCCAGCTGCCTAGGGCTAGCGGGAATTAATGAGCAGTACTTC. The encoded protein is CASCLGLAGINEQYF. This chain links TRBV2 with TRBJ2-5; 9 nucleotides line up with TRBD2. The CDR3 consists of 15 residues. The junction had 18 bases not matched to a gene; V was cut back by 8 bases and J by 11 bases. CDR1 and CDR2 (germline): SNHLY, FYNNEI.